This T cell receptor (beta chain) was retrieved from a study of breast tumors, draining lymph nodes, adjacent tissues. TCRdb itself ran the multiplex PCR reads through MiXCR, one entry per CDR3 protein. The sample includes about 140,000 distinct CDR3 sequences, approximately 29% seen only once; the top ten take about 2.5%. Axillary draining lymph nodes of breast cancer patients supplied the node samples. The V end was cut by 6 bases, the J end by 0 bases, with 14 bases between. Germline V gene sequence: CDR1 DFQATT, CDR2 SNEGSKA (reference sequence). The CDR3 contains 14 residues. The receptor's source is a female donor with breast cancer. Some clones in this sample may be carry-over from other donors' samples. V is TRBV20-1 and J is TRBJ1-1; no firm D call. Sequencing was done on a sample of axillary lymph node tissue. DNA for the CDR3: TGCAGTGCAACGCACCCCGGGGTGAACACTGAAGCTTTCTTT. Protein product: CSATHPGVNTEAFF.